The clone carrying this TCR beta chain has only a few counts. Antigen unknown. The presence of a unique molecular identifier marked each TCR cDNA molecule. TCRdb reprocessed the 5' RACE reads with MiXCR, giving one entry per CDR3 protein. The profile shows roughly 120,000 distinct CDR3 sequences, approximately 12% of them singletons. Trimming removed 5 bases from V and 2 bases from J; junction bases left unmatched: 4. The CDR3 spans 13 residues. CDR1 is DFQATT, CDR2 SNEGSKA, per germline (reference sequence). Time point: blood at routine non-recurrence follow-up after resection. Tumor, nontumor lung or frozen PBMC supplied whole RNA, sequenced without sorting. The data stem from a study of spatial heterogeneity in lung cancer. Study-wide context: The donors comprised some 78 untreated early-stage non-small cell lung cancer patients. Raw sequencing reads included, on average, more than 9.5 appearances of each unique TCR and UMI combination. Study results and limitations: Ubiquitous expanded tumor TCRs were seen in blood more at resection than at follow-up.

V gene TRBV20-1 combines with J gene TRBJ2-7; 9 nucleotides match TRBD1. Sequenced here: PBMCs, sampled at follow-up. This receptor was obtained from a male donor with early-stage non-small cell lung cancer. For the CDR3, the DNA is TGCAGTGCTGGGGACAGGGTAACCTACGAGCAGTACTTC. Its protein is CSAGDRVTYEQYF.